The T cell receptor beta chain under discussion was sequenced for a study of T cell responses to AZD1222 COVID-19 vaccine. Study-wide results and limits: Following two doses of AZD1222, Spike-specific TCR breadth and depth rose. In all cases, repertoires were sampled only after the peak T cell response. Close to half of spike-specific TCRs reportedly recognize unmutated variant regions.

V gave up 5 bases and J gave up 4 bases; unmatched junction bases: 5. Germline loops: CDR1 MNHEY, CDR2 SVGAGI. The CDR3 runs to 14 residues. A remark on this clone: Its specificity is unknown.

The method was immunoSEQ multiplex PCR; TCRdb's version includes in-frame clones alone and lacks a portion of them. This table has 100,000 to 150,000 clones, 75% to 90% appearing once. The chain combines TRBV6-5 with TRBJ1-5; TRBD1 agrees at 7 bases. This clonotype was sampled from an adult who received the AZD1222 COVID-19 vaccine. Source: peripheral blood, taken 28 days after the second AZD1222 dose. CDR3 coding DNA: TGTGCCAGCAGTATAGGACAGGCGAATCAGCCCCAGCATTTT. It encodes CASSIGQANQPQHF.